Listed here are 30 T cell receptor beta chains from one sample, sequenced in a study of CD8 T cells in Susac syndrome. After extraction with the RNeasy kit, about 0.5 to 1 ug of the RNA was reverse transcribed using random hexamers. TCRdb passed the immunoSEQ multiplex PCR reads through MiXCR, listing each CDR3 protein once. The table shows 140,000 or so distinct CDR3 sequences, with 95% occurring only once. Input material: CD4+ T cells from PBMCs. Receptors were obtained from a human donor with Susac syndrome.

The CDR3 protein is CATSDQHYEQYF. The CDR3, as DNA: TGTGCCACCAGTGACCAGCACTACGAGCAGTACTTC. V usage is TRBV15 and J usage is TRBJ2-7, with unresolved D. The V and J ends lost 6 bases and 3 bases respectively, with 9 bases between them. CDR1 and CDR2 from the germline V gene are LNHNV and YYDKDF (reference sequence). The length of the CDR3 is 12 residues.

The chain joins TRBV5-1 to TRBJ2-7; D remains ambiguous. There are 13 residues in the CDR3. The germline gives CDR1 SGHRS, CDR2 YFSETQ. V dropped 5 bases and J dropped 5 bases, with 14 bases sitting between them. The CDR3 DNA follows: TGCGCCAGCAGAGTCGGGCTCGGGCACGAGCAGTACTTC. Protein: CASRVGLGHEQYF.

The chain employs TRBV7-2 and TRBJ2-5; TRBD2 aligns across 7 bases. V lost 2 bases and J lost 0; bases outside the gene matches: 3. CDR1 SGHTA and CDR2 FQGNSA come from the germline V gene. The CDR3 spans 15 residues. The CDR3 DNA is TGTGCCAGCAGCTTAACCCGGGAGGACCAAGAGACCCAGTACTTC. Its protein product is CASSLTREDQETQYF.

The CDR3 is CASSVDTGYGYTF. The CDR3 DNA reads as TGTGCCAGCTCTGTAGACACCGGCTATGGCTACACCTTC. The J gene is TRBJ1-2, the V gene TRBV18; D is unclear. Per the germline V gene, CDR1 is KGHSH and CDR2 is LQKENI. The CDR3 has 13 residues. The V gene lost 6 bases and the J gene lost 4 bases, with 12 bases spanning the gap.

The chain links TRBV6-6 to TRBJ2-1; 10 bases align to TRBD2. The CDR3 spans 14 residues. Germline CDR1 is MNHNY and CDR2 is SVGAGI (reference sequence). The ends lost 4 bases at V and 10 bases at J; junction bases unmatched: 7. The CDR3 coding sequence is TGTGCCAGCAGTTCCAGCGGGAGGGCCCAAGAGCAGTTCTTC. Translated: CASSSSGRAQEQFF.

For the CDR3, the DNA is TGCGCCAGCAGCTCTATGCCGGACCAAGAGACCCAGTACTTC. Its translation is CASSSMPDQETQYF. The chain couples TRBV5-1 to TRBJ2-5; D unclear. Germline V CDR1 and CDR2: SGHRS, YFSETQ. CDR3 length: 14 residues. V was clipped by 3 bases and J by 0 bases, with 9 bases between them.

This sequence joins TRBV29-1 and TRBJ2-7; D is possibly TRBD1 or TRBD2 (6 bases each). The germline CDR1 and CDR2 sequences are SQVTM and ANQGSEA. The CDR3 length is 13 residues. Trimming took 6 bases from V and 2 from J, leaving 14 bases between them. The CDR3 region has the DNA TGCAGCGTCCGGGGGCGGGCGGCCTACGAGCAGTACTTC. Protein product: CSVRGRAAYEQYF.

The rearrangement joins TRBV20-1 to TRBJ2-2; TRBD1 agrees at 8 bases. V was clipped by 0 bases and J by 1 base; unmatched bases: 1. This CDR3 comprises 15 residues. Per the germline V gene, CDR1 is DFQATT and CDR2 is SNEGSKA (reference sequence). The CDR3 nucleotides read TGCAGTGCTAGAGAAGACAGGGGGAACACCGGGGAGCTGTTTTTT. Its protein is CSAREDRGNTGELFF.

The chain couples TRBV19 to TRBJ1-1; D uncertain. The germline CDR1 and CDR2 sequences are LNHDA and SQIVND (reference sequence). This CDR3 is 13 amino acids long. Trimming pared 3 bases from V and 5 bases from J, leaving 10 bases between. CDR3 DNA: TGTGCCAGTAGTATGGTCGTCCAGACTGAAGCTTTCTTT. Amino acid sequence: CASSMVVQTEAFF. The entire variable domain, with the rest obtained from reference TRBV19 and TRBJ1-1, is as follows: DGGITQSPKYLFRKEGQNVTLSCEQNLNHDAMYWYRQDPGQGLRLIYYSQIVNDFQKGDIAEGYSVSREKKESFPLTVTSAQKNPTAFYLCASSMVVQTEAFFGQGTRLTVV.

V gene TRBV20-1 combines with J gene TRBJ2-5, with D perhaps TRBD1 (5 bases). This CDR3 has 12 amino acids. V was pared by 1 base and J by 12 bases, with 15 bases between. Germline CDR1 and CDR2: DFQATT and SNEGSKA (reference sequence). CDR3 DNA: TGCAGTGCTAGAGGCCCTACAGGCCTAGAGTACTTC. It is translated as CSARGPTGLEYF.

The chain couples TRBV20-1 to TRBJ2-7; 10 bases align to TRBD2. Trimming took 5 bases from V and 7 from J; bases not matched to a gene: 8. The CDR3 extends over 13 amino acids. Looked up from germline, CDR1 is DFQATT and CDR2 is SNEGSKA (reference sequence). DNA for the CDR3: TGCAGTGCTCGCCTAGCGGGAGCTAGGGAGCAGTACTTC. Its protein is CSARLAGAREQYF.

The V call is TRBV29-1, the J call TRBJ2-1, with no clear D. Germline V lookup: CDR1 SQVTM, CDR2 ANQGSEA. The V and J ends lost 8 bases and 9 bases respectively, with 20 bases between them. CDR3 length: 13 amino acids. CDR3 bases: TGCAGCCCCGAAAAGCTCCTTTCCGGTGAGCAGTTCTTC. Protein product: CSPEKLLSGEQFF.

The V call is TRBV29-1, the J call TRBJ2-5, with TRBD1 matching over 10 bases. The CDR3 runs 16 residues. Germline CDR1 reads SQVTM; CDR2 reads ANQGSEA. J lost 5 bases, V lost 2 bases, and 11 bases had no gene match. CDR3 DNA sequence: TGCAGCGTTGAACTCGGGACAGGGGCAGGGTGGGAGACCCAGTACTTC. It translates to CSVELGTGAGWETQYF.

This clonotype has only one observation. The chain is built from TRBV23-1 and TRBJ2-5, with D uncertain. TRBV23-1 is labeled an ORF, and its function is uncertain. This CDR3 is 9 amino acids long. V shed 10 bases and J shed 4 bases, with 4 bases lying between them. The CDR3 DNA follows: TGCGCCATACCAGAGACCCAGTACTTC. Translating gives CAIPETQYF.

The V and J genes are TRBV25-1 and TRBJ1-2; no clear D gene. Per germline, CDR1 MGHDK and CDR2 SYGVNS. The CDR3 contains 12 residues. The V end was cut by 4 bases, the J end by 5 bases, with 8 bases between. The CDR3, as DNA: TGTGCCAGCAGTGGTTCACTATATGGCTACACCTTC. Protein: CASSGSLYGYTF.

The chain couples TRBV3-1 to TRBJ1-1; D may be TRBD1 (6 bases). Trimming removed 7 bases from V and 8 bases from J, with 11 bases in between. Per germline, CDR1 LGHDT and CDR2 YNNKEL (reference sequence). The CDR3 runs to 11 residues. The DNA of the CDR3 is TGTGCCAGCACGGGGGGGGCGGAAGCTTTCTTT. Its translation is CASTGGAEAFF.

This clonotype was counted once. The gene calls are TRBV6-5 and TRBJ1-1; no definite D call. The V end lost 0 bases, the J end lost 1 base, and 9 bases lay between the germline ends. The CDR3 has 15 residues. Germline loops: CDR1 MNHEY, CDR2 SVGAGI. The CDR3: CASSYSRDGNTEAFF. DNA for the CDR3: TGTGCCAGCAGTTACTCGCGGGATGGGAACACTGAAGCTTTCTTT.

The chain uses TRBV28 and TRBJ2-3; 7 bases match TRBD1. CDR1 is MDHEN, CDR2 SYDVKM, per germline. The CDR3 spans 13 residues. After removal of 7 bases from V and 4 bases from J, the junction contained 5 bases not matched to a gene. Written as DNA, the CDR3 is TGTGCCAGCACCCGAGACAGGGCAGATACGCAGTATTTT. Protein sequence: CASTRDRADTQYF.

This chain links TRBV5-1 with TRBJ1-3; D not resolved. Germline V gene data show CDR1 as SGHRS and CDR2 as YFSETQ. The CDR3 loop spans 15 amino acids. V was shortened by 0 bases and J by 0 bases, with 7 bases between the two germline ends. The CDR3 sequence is CASSLEAISGNTIYF. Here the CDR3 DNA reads TGCGCCAGCAGCTTGGAGGCCATCTCTGGAAACACCATATATTTT.

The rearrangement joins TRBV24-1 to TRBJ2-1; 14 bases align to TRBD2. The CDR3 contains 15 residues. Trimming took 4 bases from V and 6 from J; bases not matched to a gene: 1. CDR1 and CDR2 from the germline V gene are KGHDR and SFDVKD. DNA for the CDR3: TGTGCCACCAGTGAGGGACTAGCGGGAGCCAATGAGCAGTTCTTC. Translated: CATSEGLAGANEQFF.

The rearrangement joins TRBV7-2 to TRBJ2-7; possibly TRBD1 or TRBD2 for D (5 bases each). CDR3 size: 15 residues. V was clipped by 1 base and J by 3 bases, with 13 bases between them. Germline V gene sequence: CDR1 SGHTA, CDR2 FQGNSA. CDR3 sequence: CASSLGGGQGYEQYF. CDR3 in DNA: TGTGCCAGCAGCTTAGGGGGCGGGCAGGGCTACGAGCAGTACTTC.

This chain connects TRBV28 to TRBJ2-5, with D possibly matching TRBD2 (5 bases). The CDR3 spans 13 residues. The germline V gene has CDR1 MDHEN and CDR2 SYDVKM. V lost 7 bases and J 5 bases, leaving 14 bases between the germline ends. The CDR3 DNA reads TGTGCCAGCAAGTCGGGGAGCAGGGAGACCCAGTACTTC. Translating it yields CASKSGSRETQYF.

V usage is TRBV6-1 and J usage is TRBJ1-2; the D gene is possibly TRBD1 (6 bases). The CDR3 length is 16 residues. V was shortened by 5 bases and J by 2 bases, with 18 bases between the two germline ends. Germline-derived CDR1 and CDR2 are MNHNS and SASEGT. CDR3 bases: TGTGCCAGCAGTACGAATCCCGGGACAAACAACTATGGCTACACCTTC. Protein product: CASSTNPGTNNYGYTF.

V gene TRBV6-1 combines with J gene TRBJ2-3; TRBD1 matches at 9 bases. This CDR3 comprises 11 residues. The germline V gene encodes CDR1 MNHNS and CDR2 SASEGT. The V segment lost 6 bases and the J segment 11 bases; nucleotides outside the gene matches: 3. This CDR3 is CASSADRGQYF. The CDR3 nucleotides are TGTGCCAGCAGCGCGGACAGGGGGCAGTATTTT.

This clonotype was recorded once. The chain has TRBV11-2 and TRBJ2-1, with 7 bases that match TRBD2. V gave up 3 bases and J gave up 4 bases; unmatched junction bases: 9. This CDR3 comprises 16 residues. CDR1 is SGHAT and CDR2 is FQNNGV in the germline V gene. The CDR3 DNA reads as TGTGCCAGCAGCTTCAGACTGGGGGGGAATTACAATGAGCAGTTCTTC. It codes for CASSFRLGGNYNEQFF.

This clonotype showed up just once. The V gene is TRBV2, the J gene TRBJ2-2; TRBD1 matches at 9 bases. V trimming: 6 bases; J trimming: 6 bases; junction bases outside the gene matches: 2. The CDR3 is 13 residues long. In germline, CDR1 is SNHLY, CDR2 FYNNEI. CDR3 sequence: CASRQGAAGELFF. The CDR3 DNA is TGTGCCAGCAGACAGGGGGCGGCCGGGGAGCTGTTTTTT. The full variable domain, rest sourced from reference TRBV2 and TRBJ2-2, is EPEVTQTPSHQVTQMGQEVILRCVPISNHLYFYWYRQILGQKVEFLVSFYNNEISEKSEIFDDQFSVERPDGSNFTLKIRSTKLEDSAMYFCASRQGAAGELFFGEGSRLTVL.

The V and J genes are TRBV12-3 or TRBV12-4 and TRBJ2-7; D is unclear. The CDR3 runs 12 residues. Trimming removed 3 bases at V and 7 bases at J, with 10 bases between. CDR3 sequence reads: CASSFVVGEQYF. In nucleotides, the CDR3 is TGTGCCAGCAGTTTTGTGGTGGGGGAGCAGTACTTC.

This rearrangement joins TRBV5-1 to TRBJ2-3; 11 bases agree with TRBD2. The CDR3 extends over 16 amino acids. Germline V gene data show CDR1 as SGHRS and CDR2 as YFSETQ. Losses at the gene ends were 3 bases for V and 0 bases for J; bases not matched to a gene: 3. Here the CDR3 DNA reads TGCGCCAGCAGCTCTAGACTAGCGGGGAGCACAGATACGCAGTATTTT. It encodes CASSSRLAGSTDTQYF.

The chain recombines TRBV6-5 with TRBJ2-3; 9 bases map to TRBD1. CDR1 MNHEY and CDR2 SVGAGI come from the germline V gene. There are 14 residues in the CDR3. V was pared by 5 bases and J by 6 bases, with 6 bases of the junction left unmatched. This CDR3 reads CASSRTGGADTQYF. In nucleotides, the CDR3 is TGTGCCAGCAGTCGAACAGGGGGCGCCGATACGCAGTATTTT.

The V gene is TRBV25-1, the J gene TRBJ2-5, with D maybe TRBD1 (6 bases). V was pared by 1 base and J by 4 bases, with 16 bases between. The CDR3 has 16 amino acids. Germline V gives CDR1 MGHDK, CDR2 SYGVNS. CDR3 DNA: TGTGCCAGCAGTGAATGGCATATAGGGGGTCCAGAGACCCAGTACTTC. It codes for CASSEWHIGGPETQYF.